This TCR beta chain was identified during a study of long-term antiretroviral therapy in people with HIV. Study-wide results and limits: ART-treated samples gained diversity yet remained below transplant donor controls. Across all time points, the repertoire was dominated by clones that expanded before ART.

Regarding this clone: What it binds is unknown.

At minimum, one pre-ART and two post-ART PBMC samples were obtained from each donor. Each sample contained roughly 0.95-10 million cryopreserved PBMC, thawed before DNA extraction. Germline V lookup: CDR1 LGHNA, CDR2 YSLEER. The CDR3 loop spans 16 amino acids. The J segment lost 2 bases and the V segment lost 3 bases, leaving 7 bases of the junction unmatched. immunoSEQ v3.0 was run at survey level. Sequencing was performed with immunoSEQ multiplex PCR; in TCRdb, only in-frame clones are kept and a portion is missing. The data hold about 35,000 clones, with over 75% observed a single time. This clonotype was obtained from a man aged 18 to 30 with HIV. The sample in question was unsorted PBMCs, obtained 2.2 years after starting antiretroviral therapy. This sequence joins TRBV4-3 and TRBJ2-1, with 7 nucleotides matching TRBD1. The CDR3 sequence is CASSHADRVAYNEQFF. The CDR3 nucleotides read TGCGCCAGCAGCCACGCCGACAGGGTAGCCTACAATGAGCAGTTCTTC.